What follows are 12 T cell receptor beta chains derived from one specimen sequenced in a study of human T cells and chemical hapten exposure (dated by TCRdb to 2020 to 2022). Preparation of the library involved RACE. The run used a NextSeq 500. The public sequencing data were trimmed at Q25 with fastp and processed into clonotypes with MiXCR by TCRdb, which kept only in-frame beta chains. Each CDR3 protein gets just one entry, which takes the most common genes and DNA from the rows behind it. The sample table records approximately 79,000 distinct CDR3 sequences; over 6.5% of these occur just once. Of the sample, over 1.5% is held by the ten largest clones. Taken with the paper, the label for time point translates to: healthy volunteer bleed at 6 weeks. Total RNA was extracted from unfractionated whole blood collected in Tempus Blood RNA tubes. The sample comprised whole blood. Receptor source: a male donor in good health. Some clones in this sample may be carry-over from other donors' samples.

The chain joins TRBV21-1 to TRBJ2-3. TRBV21-1 is reported as a pseudogene. There are 16 residues in the CDR3. CDR3 bases: TGTGCCAGCAGCAAAGAGAAACCGAGAGGCACAGATACGCAGTATTTT. As protein: CASSKEKPRGTDTQYF.

V is TRBV7-2 and J is TRBJ2-4, with 8 positions matching TRBD2. The CDR3 runs 19 residues. V was clipped by 1 base and J by 0 bases; unmatched bases: 11. Germline loops: CDR1 SGHTA, CDR2 FQGNSA. CDR3 in amino acids: CASSLVGGLAELAKNIQYF. The DNA for the CDR3 is TGTGCCAGCAGCTTAGTAGGAGGACTAGCAGAACTAGCCAAAAACATTCAGTACTTC.

This clonotype turned up a few times. This chain joins TRBV11-3 and TRBJ2-1; D assignment may be TRBD1 or TRBD2 (5 bases each). The length of the CDR3 is 13 residues. V lost 5 bases and J 8 bases, leaving 13 bases between the germline ends. Looked up from germline, CDR1 is SGHNT and CDR2 is YENEEA. CDR3 sequence (DNA): TGTGCCAGCAGCCCAGCCTGGGGGTATGAGCAGTTCTTC. This sequence encodes CASSPAWGYEQFF.

The chain uses TRBV20-1 and TRBJ2-2; unclear D gene. The V gene lost 1 base and the J gene lost 7 bases, with 7 bases spanning the gap. The CDR3 is made up of 12 amino acids. Germline V gene data show CDR1 as DFQATT and CDR2 as SNEGSKA (reference sequence). CDR3 sequence (DNA): TGCAGTGCTAGAGTCCCCGGCGGGGAGCTGTTTTTT. It translates to CSARVPGGELFF.

This clonotype was counted at least ten times. The rearrangement links TRBV7-9 to TRBJ2-1; maybe TRBD1 (5 bases). The CDR3 totals 12 residues. Per germline, CDR1 SEHNR and CDR2 FQNEAQ (reference sequence). V lost 6 bases and J 6 bases, leaving 9 bases between the germline ends. The CDR3 reads CASRLDINEQFF. In nucleotides, the CDR3 is TGTGCCAGCAGATTGGACATCAATGAGCAGTTCTTC.

This clonotype showed up just a few times. The chain carries TRBV5-6 and TRBJ2-7; 10 bases are a match to TRBD1. Germline CDR1 and CDR2: SGHDT and YYEEEE. CDR3 size: 14 residues. V lost 3 bases to trimming and J lost 3 bases; unmatched junction nucleotides: 3. DNA of the CDR3: TGTGCCAGCAGCTCACGGGACAGGGGCTACGAGCAGTACTTC. Amino acid sequence: CASSSRDRGYEQYF.

This clonotype has a handful of counts. This chain joins TRBV12-5 and TRBJ1-1; 7 bases are shared with TRBD1. Germline V lookup: CDR1 LGHNT, CDR2 FRNRAP. This CDR3 has 17 residues. The V and J ends lost 6 bases and 0 bases, in that order; junction bases with no gene match: 13. This chain's CDR3 is CASGFWTGKTMNTEAFF. DNA of the CDR3: TGTGCTAGTGGGTTTTGGACAGGAAAAACCATGAACACTGAAGCTTTCTTT.

This clonotype was seen many times. The V call is TRBV7-8, the J call TRBJ2-1, with D perhaps TRBD1 (6 bases). V lost 4 bases and J lost 7, with 20 bases in between. CDR1 is SGHVS, CDR2 FQNEAQ, per germline. The CDR3 covers 16 residues. The CDR3 DNA is TGTGCCAGCAGCTCAACGAAGCAGGGACACCTGAATGAGCAGTTCTTC. Protein: CASSSTKQGHLNEQFF.

This clonotype showed up many times. The V call is TRBV5-5, the J call TRBJ1-5, with D unresolved. Trimming removed 1 base from V and 6 bases from J, with 8 bases in between. CDR1 is SGHKS and CDR2 is YYEKEE in the germline V gene (reference sequence). CDR3 length: 13 residues. The CDR3 coding sequence is TGTGCCAGCAGCTTGTTGGACGGTCAGCCCCAGCATTTT. As protein: CASSLLDGQPQHF.

This rearrangement joins TRBV25-1 to TRBJ2-7; the D call may be TRBD1 or TRBD2 (5 bases each). This CDR3 spans 13 amino acids. Per germline, CDR1 MGHDK and CDR2 SYGVNS. Between the trimmed V and J ends, which lost 4 bases and 4 bases, there was a span of 11 bases. CDR3 DNA: TGTGCCAGCAGTGCTGGGGACGGTTACGAGCAGTACTTC. Translation gives CASSAGDGYEQYF.

The V and J genes are TRBV6-5 and TRBJ2-7; D possibly corresponds to TRBD2 (6 bases). The CDR3 consists of 13 residues. Trimming stripped 6 bases from V and 1 base from J, with 10 bases between. CDR1 and CDR2 from the germline V gene are MNHEY and SVGAGI. CDR3 residues: CASSHGLSYEQYF. In nucleotides, the CDR3 is TGTGCCAGCAGCCATGGACTATCCTACGAGCAGTACTTC.

There are many counts of this clonotype. This chain connects TRBV29-1 to TRBJ2-3; tentatively, D is TRBD2 (6 bases). The V and J ends lost 3 bases and 0 bases respectively, with 16 bases between them. This CDR3 is 16 amino acids long. The germline V gene encodes CDR1 SQVTM and CDR2 ANQGSEA. The CDR3 region has the DNA TGCAGCGTTGACGTTAGGCTAGCGCGCAGCACAGATACGCAGTATTTT. Protein product: CSVDVRLARSTDTQYF.